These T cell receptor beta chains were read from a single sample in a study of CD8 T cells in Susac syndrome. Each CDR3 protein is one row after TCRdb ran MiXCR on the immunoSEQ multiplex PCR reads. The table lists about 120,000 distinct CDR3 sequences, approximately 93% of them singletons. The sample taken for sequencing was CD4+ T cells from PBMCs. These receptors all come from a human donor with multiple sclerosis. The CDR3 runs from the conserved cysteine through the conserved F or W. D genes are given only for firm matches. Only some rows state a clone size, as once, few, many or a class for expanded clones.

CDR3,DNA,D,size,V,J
CASSLDGRGGGETQYF,TGTGCCAGCAGCTTGGACGGGAGGGGGGGTGGAGAGACCCAGTACTTC,TRBD2,NA,TRBV5-4,TRBJ2-5
CASSLWGAGTGELFF,TGTGCCAGCAGTTTGTGGGGGGCTGGCACCGGGGAGCTGTTTTTT,NA,NA,TRBV27,TRBJ2-2
CASSGGAGFTEAFF,TGTGCCAGCAGTGGGGGGGCAGGGTTCACTGAAGCTTTCTTT,NA,NA,TRBV7-8,TRBJ1-1
CATSDSTGFGTGELFF,TGTGCCACCAGTGATTCGACAGGGTTTGGCACCGGGGAGCTGTTTTTT,TRBD1,NA,TRBV24-1,TRBJ2-2
CASSRDMNTEAFF,TGTGCCAGCAGCCGGGACATGAACACTGAAGCTTTCTTT,NA,NA,TRBV7-2,TRBJ1-1
CASSLDPGELFF,TGTGCCAGCAGCTTAGACCCCGGGGAGCTGTTTTTT,NA,NA,TRBV7-3,TRBJ2-2
CAWSPLRGASYGYTF,TGTGCCTGGAGTCCCCTCCGGGGGGCGAGCTATGGCTACACCTTC,NA,NA,TRBV30,TRBJ1-2
CASSLGKRSEQFF,TGTGCCAGCAGCTTAGGAAAGCGGAGTGAGCAGTTCTTC,NA,NA,TRBV7-2,TRBJ2-1
CASSTPRGRERNQPQHF,TGTGCCAGTAGTACTCCCAGGGGGCGAGAGAGGAATCAGCCCCAGCATTTT,TRBD1,once,TRBV19,TRBJ1-5
CASTLAGGPNEQFF,TGTGCCAGCACCTTAGCGGGGGGTCCCAATGAGCAGTTCTTC,TRBD2,once,TRBV7-9,TRBJ2-1
CASSPREDAGNTIYF,TGTGCCAGCAGCCCTAGGGAAGATGCTGGAAACACCATATATTTT,NA,NA,TRBV9,TRBJ1-3
CASSLIEWTRGDTQYF,TGTGCCAGCAGTTTAATAGAGTGGACCCGAGGGGATACGCAGTATTTT,NA,NA,TRBV12-3/TRBV12-4,TRBJ2-3
CASSPRGAETQYF,TGTGCCAGCAGCCCCCGCGGCGCAGAGACCCAGTACTTC,NA,NA,TRBV7-2,TRBJ2-5
CSARWTGATNTGELFF,TGCAGTGCTAGATGGACAGGTGCTACGAACACCGGGGAGCTGTTTTTT,TRBD1,NA,TRBV20-1,TRBJ2-2
CASRSSRPLRPPSQTGHRNTEAFF,TGTGCCAGCAGATCCAGCCGACCACTCCGTCCCCCGTCACAGACAGGGCATCGGAACACTGAAGCTTTCTTT,TRBD1,NA,TRBV7-1,TRBJ1-1
CASSLFGTGPELNTEAFF,TGTGCCAGCAGCTTATTCGGGACAGGCCCGGAATTGAACACTGAAGCTTTCTTT,TRBD1,NA,TRBV7-3,TRBJ1-1
CASSLGQGRSEKLFF,TGTGCCAGCAGTTTGGGACAGGGTAGGAGTGAAAAACTGTTTTTT,TRBD1,once,TRBV27,TRBJ1-4
CAWSGRYGYTF,TGTGCCTGGTCCGGGCGATATGGCTACACCTTC,NA,NA,TRBV30,TRBJ1-2
CASSLGAGGRRAEAFF,TGTGCCAGCAGCTTGGGGGCAGGGGGCCGCAGAGCTGAAGCTTTCTTT,TRBD1,NA,TRBV5-4,TRBJ1-1
CASRTGTYEQYF,TGTGCCAGCAGGACAGGAACCTACGAGCAGTACTTC,NA,NA,TRBV6-2/TRBV6-3,TRBJ2-7
CSVSRRGNTEAFF,TGCAGTGTCTCTAGGCGTGGGAACACTGAAGCTTTCTTT,NA,NA,TRBV20-1,TRBJ1-1
CASRQSYSGNTIYF,TGTGCCAGCAGGCAGAGCTACTCTGGAAACACCATATATTTT,NA,few,TRBV13,TRBJ1-3
CASSGGALAKNIQYF,TGTGCCAGCAGTGGGGGGGCCTTAGCCAAAAACATTCAGTACTTC,NA,NA,TRBV2,TRBJ2-4
CASTLTSGGQYGDTQYF,TGTGCCAGTACCCTGACTAGCGGGGGCCAATATGGGGATACGCAGTATTTT,TRBD2,NA,TRBV19,TRBJ2-3
CASSKGWDSYTGELFF,TGTGCCAGTAGTAAGGGATGGGACAGCTACACCGGGGAGCTGTTTTTT,TRBD1,NA,TRBV19,TRBJ2-2
CASSSYREGEQFF,TGTGCCAGCAGCTCGTACAGGGAGGGTGAGCAGTTCTTC,NA,NA,TRBV7-2,TRBJ2-1
CSARRDRAGQETQYF,TGCAGTGCTAGACGTGACAGGGCGGGCCAAGAGACCCAGTACTTC,TRBD1,NA,TRBV20-1,TRBJ2-5
CASSPAGLGETQYF,TGTGCCAGCAGCCCCGCGGGGCTAGGGGAGACCCAGTACTTC,NA,NA,TRBV3-1,TRBJ2-5
CASSPRTGRIEEAFF,TGTGCCAGCAGCCCCCGGACAGGGAGGATTGAAGAAGCTTTCTTT,TRBD1,NA,TRBV9,TRBJ1-1
CSVRDSRNQPQHF,TGCAGCGTCCGGGACAGCCGCAATCAGCCCCAGCATTTT,TRBD1,NA,TRBV29-1,TRBJ1-5
CASSPRDRVYEQYF,TGTGCCAGCAGTCCCCGGGACAGGGTCTACGAGCAGTACTTC,TRBD1,NA,TRBV6-5,TRBJ2-7
CASSGPGTYSYEQYF,TGTGCCAGCAGCGGCCCAGGGACGTACTCCTACGAGCAGTACTTC,NA,NA,TRBV3-1,TRBJ2-7
CASRPGEVTDTQYF,TGCGCCAGCAGGCCAGGGGAAGTCACAGATACGCAGTATTTT,NA,NA,TRBV5-1,TRBJ2-3
CASSLDGLYNSPLHF,TGTGCCAGCTCACTGGACGGACTCTATAATTCACCCCTCCACTTT,NA,once,TRBV18,TRBJ1-6
CASSLMGQSAFF,TGTGCCAGCAGTTTAATGGGACAGTCGGCTTTCTTT,TRBD1,NA,TRBV12-3/TRBV12-4,TRBJ1-1
CASSGQKTEDEAFF,TGTGCCAGCAGCGGGCAGAAAACAGAGGATGAAGCTTTCTTT,NA,NA,TRBV9,TRBJ1-1
CASSISNQPQHF,TGTGCCAGCAGTATTAGCAATCAGCCCCAGCATTTT,NA,NA,TRBV28,TRBJ1-5
CSVEVGMNTEAFF,TGCAGCGTCGAGGTGGGAATGAACACTGAAGCTTTCTTT,NA,NA,TRBV29-1,TRBJ1-1
CASTAGGGNQPQHF,TGTGCCAGCACCGCGGGGGGGGGCAATCAGCCCCAGCATTTT,NA,NA,TRBV12-3/TRBV12-4,TRBJ1-5
CSATTSDGVDYGYTF,TGCAGTGCTACCACCTCAGATGGGGTTGACTATGGCTACACCTTC,NA,NA,TRBV20-1,TRBJ1-2
CSVEPVGTYTDTQYF,TGCAGCGTTGAACCCGTAGGGACCTACACAGATACGCAGTATTTT,NA,NA,TRBV29-1,TRBJ2-3
CASTQDQAPYEQYF,TGTGCCAGCACCCAAGACCAGGCACCCTACGAGCAGTACTTC,NA,NA,TRBV6-5,TRBJ2-7
CASSQGRLAQETQYF,TGTGCCAGCAGCCAAGGACGACTAGCGCAAGAGACCCAGTACTTC,TRBD2,NA,TRBV4-2,TRBJ2-5
CASSLRGNTGELFF,TGTGCCAGCAGCTTAAGGGGGAACACCGGGGAGCTGTTTTTT,NA,once,TRBV7-9,TRBJ2-2
CSVDTGQYF,TGCAGCGTTGATACGGGGCAGTATTTT,NA,NA,TRBV29-1,TRBJ2-3
CASSARDQAGEKLFF,TGTGCCAGCAGCGCCCGGGACCAGGCCGGCGAAAAACTGTTTTTT,NA,NA,TRBV9,TRBJ1-4
CASSFLGGVFVGTGTEAFF,TGTGCCAGCAGCTTTCTTGGAGGCGTCTTTGTTGGGACGGGCACTGAAGCTTTCTTT,NA,NA,TRBV7-2,TRBJ1-1
CASSRTGLDNQPQHF,TGTGCCAGCTCACGCACAGGGTTGGACAATCAGCCCCAGCATTTT,NA,NA,TRBV18,TRBJ1-5
CASSPGDSLRETQYF,TGTGCCAGCAGCCCGGGGGACAGCCTCAGGGAGACCCAGTACTTC,NA,once,TRBV3-1,TRBJ2-5
CASSPWQGGGNEQFF,TGCGCCAGCAGCCCATGGCAGGGGGGGGGCAATGAGCAGTTCTTC,NA,NA,TRBV4-1,TRBJ2-1
CASSRTGTATDTQYF,TGTGCCAGCAGCCGCACCGGGACAGCCACAGATACGCAGTATTTT,TRBD1,NA,TRBV7-7,TRBJ2-3
CATSRDPTGLNEKLFF,TGTGCCACCAGCAGAGATCCTACGGGGCTTAATGAAAAACTGTTTTTT,NA,NA,TRBV15,TRBJ1-4
CASSVAEAGGQETQYF,TGTGCCAGCAGCGTAGCGGAAGCGGGGGGGCAAGAGACCCAGTACTTC,TRBD2,NA,TRBV9,TRBJ2-5
CASSPGRGETQYF,TGTGCCAGCAGTCCCGGGCGGGGAGAGACCCAGTACTTC,NA,NA,TRBV12-3/TRBV12-4,TRBJ2-5
CASIKEGRATEAFF,TGTGCCAGTATTAAGGAGGGGAGAGCCACTGAAGCTTTCTTT,NA,NA,TRBV19,TRBJ1-1
CASSLDAGGVTEAFF,TGTGCCAGCAGCCTTGATGCAGGGGGGGTCACTGAAGCTTTCTTT,TRBD1,NA,TRBV5-4,TRBJ1-1
CSARVGGQETQYF,TGCAGTGCTAGAGTCGGGGGACAAGAGACCCAGTACTTC,NA,once,TRBV20-1,TRBJ2-5